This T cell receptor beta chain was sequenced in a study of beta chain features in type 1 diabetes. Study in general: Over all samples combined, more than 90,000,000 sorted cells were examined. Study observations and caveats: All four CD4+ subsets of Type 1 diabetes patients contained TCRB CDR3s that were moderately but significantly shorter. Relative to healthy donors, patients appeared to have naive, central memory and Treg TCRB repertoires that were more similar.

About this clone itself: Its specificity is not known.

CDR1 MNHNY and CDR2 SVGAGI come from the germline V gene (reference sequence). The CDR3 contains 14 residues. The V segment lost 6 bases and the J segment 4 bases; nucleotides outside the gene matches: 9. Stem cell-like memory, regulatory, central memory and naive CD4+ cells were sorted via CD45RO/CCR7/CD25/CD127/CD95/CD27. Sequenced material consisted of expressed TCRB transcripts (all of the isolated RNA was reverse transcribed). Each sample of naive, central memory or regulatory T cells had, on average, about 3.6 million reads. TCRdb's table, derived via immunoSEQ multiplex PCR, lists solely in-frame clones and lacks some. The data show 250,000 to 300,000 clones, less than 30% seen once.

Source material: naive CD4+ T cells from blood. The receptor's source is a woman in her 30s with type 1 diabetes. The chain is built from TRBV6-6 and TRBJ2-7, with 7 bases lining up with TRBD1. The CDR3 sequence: CASRHGTASYEQYF. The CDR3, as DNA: TGTGCCAGCAGACACGGGACAGCCTCTTACGAGCAGTACTTC.